Presented here are 3 T cell receptor beta chains from one specimen sequenced in a study of metastatic and nonmetastatic thyroid tumors. With MiXCR, TCRdb called clones anew from the PCR reads. The sample records about 53,000 clones, roughly 20% being singletons. The entire patient cohort was treatment-naive prior to thyroid surgery. The sample taken for sequencing was blood. Receptors originate from a female donor with papillary thyroid cancer or a benign thyroid nodule (not recorded which). Some clones in this sample may be carry-over from other donors' samples.

This clone has a count of ten or more. The chain combines TRBV4-2 with TRBJ2-5; TRBD2 matches 13 bases. Germline trimming cut 1 base from V and 4 bases from J; bases unmatched to any gene: 6. There are 17 residues in the CDR3. Germline-derived CDR1 and CDR2 are LGHNA and YNFKEQ. The CDR3 nucleotides read TGTGCCAGCAGCCAAGGGGGACTAGCGGGATTAAGAGAGACCCAGTACTTC. Encoded protein: CASSQGGLAGLRETQYF.

This clone was seen repeatedly, ten times or more. V gene TRBV6-1 combines with J gene TRBJ2-7; D is perhaps TRBD2 (7 bases). V was trimmed by 6 bases and J by 7 bases, leaving 19 bases between them. This CDR3 has 14 residues. The germline V gene encodes CDR1 MNHNS and CDR2 SASEGT. Here the CDR3 DNA reads TGTGCCAGCAGGTGGGGGGGGGGGGCGCGAGAGCAGTACTTC. Protein sequence: CASRWGGGAREQYF.

This clone has more than one count but fewer than ten. A much larger clone is a single base away; this may be a read error. The chain joins TRBV24-1 to TRBJ2-2; 8 bases are shared with TRBD1. The CDR3 spans 16 residues. Germline lookup yields CDR1 KGHDR and CDR2 SFDVKD. The CDR3 nucleotides read TGCGCCACCAGTGATTTGCACAGGGGGTGCACCGGGGAGCTGTTTTTT. It specifies CATSDLHRGCTGELFF.